This T cell receptor beta chain was identified in a study of T cell responses to AZD1222 COVID-19 vaccine (dated by TCRdb to the early 2020s). With respect to the entire study: AZD1222 recipients whose second dose came at about 4 weeks and those whose second dose came at about 12 weeks were combined into one group, since spike-specific TCR depth and breadth did not differ between the two schedules. TCR sequencing was performed for some 250 trial participants, of whom about 200 were given two doses of AZD1222 and around 25 were given two doses of MenACWY control vaccine. Enrollment into the trials was organized by age into subgroups of 18-55, 56-69 and 70-plus years, and those subgroups contained roughly 140, 27 and 60 TCR-sequenced participants, respectively.

Inclusive of the bounding cysteine and phenylalanine, the CDR3 is 13 residues long. Of the read, only the CDR3 DNA is kept; its 39 bases are in frame from base 1. According to the germline V gene, CDR1 reads LGHNA and CDR2 reads YNFKEQ. V is pruned by 1 base and J by 10 bases, leaving 4 bases of the junction without a gene match. Sample time point, as interpreted from the label and publication: baseline before first vaccination. Vaccinee samples were obtained from the UK trials COV001 and COV002, which included a single-blind randomized controlled phase 2/3 trial of AZD1222 (ChAdOx1 nCoV-19) in healthy adults. For TCRbeta chain sequencing, PBMC samples were collected from trial participants at day 0 and at day 28 after the second dose. The CDR3 regions of human TCRbeta chains were analyzed by immunosequencing. On the authors' methods: TCRs in the repertoires were matched against a reference library of SARS-CoV-2-specific TCRs that had been generated with the MIRA antigen-specificity platform. Breadth was defined as the fraction of unique TCRs that were SARS-CoV-2-associated, and depth was defined as the fraction of total T cells that were SARS-CoV-2-associated. Using the MIRA data, each spike-specific TCR was mapped to the spike region that the TCR reacts to and placed in a CD4 or CD8 class. Log10-transformed breadth and depth values were compared by one-way ANOVA with Sidak's multiple comparisons tests. TCRdb stores this immuneACCESS table with in-frame sequences only. Part of the clones is absent; in the studies checked, under half of the shortfall reflects unresolved V genes, and no reason is known for the rest. That table gives V, J and clone size, and the DNA gave D and trimming. The sample table holds more than 100,000 clones, of which 90% to 95% were seen once. Under 50% of the sample lies in the top ten.

To note about this clone: There is no known antigen for this receptor. Per-nucleotide qualities are absent, and no much larger clonotype sits a single base away.

Study-level results and caveats: CD4 TCRs associated with the vaccine covered the entire spike protein, and the dominant responses were in regions 160-218 and 743-854. In the small 56-69-year group, the increase in depth fell short of significance, most likely because of low power. Because no samples from the day 14 peak response were available, repertoires could be characterized only after the peak T cell response. After two AZD1222 doses, spike-specific TCR breadth and depth were significantly higher than at day 0 and than in MenACWY recipients. Most participants were white British and females outnumbered males, and the authors suggested that clonal diversity may have been underestimated. Conclusions about previously exposed vaccinees are limited because only five to seven AZD1222 recipients were SARS-CoV-2 seropositive at baseline. Epitopes outside the regions mutated in the B.1.351 and B.1.1.7 variants were reportedly recognized by nearly half of the unique spike-specific TCRs.

The receptor was isolated from an adult in good health. The V and J segments used are TRBV4-2 and TRBJ2-3; 8 middle bases align to TRBD2. Sequenced here: peripheral blood, sampled on day 0 of AZD1222 vaccination. The CDR3 is CASSQASGQAQYF. The nucleotides read TGTGCCAGCAGCCAAGCTAGCGGGCAAGCGCAGTATTTT.